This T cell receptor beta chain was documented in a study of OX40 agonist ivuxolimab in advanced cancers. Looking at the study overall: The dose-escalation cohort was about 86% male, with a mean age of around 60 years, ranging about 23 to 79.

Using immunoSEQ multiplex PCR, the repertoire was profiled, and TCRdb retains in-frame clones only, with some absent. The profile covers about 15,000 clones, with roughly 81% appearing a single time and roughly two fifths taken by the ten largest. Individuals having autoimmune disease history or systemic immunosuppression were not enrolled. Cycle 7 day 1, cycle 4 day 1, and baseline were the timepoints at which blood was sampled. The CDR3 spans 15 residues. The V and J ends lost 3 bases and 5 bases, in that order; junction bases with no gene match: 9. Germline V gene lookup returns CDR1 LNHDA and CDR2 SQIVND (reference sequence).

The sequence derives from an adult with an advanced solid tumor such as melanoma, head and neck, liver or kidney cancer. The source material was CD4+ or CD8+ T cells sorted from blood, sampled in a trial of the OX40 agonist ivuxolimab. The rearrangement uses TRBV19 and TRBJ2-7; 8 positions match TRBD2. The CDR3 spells CASSILGLGENEQYF. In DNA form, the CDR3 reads TGTGCCAGTAGTATTCTGGGACTAGGCGAGAACGAGCAGTACTTC.